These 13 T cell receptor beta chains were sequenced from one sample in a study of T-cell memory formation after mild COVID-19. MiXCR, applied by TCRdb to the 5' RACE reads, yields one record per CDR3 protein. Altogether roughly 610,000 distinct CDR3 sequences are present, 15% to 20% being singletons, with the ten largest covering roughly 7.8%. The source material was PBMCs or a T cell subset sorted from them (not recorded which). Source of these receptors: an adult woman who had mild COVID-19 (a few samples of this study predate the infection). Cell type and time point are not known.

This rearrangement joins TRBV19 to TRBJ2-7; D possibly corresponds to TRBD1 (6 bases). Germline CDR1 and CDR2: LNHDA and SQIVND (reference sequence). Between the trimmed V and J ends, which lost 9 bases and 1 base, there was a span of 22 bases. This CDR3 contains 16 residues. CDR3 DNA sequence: TGTGCCAGCAAGAAGGTTTATCCGGGACAATCCTACGAGCAGTACTTC. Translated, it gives CASKKVYPGQSYEQYF.

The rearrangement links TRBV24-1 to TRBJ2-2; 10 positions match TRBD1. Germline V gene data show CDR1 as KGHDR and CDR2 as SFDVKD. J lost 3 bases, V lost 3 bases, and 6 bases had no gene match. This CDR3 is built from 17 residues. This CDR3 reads CATSDPGQGFYTGELFF. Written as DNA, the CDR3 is TGTGCCACCAGTGATCCGGGACAGGGGTTTTACACCGGGGAGCTGTTTTTT.

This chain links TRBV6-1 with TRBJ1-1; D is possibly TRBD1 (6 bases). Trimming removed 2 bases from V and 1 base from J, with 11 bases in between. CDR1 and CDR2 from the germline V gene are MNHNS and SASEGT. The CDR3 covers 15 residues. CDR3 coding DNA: TGTGCCAGCAGTGAAAATAGAGGGGGGAACACTGAAGCTTTCTTT. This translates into CASSENRGGNTEAFF.

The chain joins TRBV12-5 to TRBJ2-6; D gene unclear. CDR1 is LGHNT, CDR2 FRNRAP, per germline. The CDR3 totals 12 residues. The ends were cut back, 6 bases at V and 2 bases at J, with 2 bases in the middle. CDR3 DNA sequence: TGTGCTAGTGGGACTGGGGCCAACGTCCTGACTTTC. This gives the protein CASGTGANVLTF.

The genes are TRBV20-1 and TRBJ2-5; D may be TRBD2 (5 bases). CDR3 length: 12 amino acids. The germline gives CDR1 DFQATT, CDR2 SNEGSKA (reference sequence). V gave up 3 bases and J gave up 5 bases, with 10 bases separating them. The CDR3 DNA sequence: TGCAGTGCTAGTCGTCCGGGGGAGACCCAGTACTTC. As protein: CSASRPGETQYF.

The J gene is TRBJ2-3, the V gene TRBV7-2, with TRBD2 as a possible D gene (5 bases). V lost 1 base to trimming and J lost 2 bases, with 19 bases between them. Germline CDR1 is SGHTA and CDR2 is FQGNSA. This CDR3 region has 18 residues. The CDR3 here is CASSLDVGLSSATDTQYF. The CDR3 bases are TGTGCCAGCAGCTTAGACGTCGGACTCTCCTCAGCCACAGATACGCAGTATTTT.

CDR3 in amino acids: CASSLRTSASSYNEQFF. CDR3 sequence (DNA): TGTGCCAGCAGCCTCCGGACTAGCGCTAGCTCCTACAATGAGCAGTTCTTC. V and J are TRBV4-2 and TRBJ2-1; TRBD2 matches at 9 bases. The V gene's germline CDR1 is LGHNA and CDR2 YNFKEQ. Trimming removed 4 bases from V and 0 bases from J; junction bases left unmatched: 7. The CDR3 is made up of 17 amino acids.

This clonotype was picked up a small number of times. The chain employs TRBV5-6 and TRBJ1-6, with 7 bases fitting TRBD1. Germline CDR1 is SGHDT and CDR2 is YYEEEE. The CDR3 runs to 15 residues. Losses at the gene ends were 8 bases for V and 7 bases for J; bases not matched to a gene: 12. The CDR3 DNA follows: TGTGCCAGTAGGAGAGGGGACAGCCAGAATTCACCCCTCCACTTT. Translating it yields CASRRGDSQNSPLHF.

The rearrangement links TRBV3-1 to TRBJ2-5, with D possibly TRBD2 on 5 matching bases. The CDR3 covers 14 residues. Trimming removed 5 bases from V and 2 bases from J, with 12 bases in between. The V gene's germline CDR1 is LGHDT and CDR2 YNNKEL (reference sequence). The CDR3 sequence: CASSMRTLQETQYF. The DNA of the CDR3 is TGTGCCAGCAGCATGAGGACTCTTCAAGAGACCCAGTACTTC.

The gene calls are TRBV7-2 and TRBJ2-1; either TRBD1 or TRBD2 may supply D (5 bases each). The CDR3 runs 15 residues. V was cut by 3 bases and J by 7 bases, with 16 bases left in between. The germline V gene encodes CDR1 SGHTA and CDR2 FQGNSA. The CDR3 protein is CASSFGASKKNEQFF. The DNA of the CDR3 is TGTGCCAGCAGCTTTGGGGCTAGCAAGAAGAATGAGCAGTTCTTC.

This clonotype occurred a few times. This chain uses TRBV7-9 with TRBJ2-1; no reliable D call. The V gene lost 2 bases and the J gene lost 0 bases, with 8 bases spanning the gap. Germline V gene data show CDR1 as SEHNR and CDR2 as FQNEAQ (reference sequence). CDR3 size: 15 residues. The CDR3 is CASSLFSSSYNEQFF. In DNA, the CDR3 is TGTGCCAGCAGCTTATTTTCGAGCTCCTACAATGAGCAGTTCTTC.

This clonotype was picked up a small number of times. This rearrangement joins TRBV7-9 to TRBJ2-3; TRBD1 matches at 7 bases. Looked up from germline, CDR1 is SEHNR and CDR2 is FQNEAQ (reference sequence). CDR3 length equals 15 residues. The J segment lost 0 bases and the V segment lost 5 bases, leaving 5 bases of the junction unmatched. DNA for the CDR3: TGTGCCAGCAGCCTGGGGACAGACAGCACAGATACGCAGTATTTT. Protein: CASSLGTDSTDTQYF.

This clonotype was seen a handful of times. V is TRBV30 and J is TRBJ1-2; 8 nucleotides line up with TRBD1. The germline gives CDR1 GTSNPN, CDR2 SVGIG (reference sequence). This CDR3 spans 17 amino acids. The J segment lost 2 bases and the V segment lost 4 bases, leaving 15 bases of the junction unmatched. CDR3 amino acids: CAWKIPSGQGGNYGYTF. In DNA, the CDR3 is TGTGCCTGGAAAATCCCGAGCGGACAGGGCGGAAACTATGGCTACACCTTC.